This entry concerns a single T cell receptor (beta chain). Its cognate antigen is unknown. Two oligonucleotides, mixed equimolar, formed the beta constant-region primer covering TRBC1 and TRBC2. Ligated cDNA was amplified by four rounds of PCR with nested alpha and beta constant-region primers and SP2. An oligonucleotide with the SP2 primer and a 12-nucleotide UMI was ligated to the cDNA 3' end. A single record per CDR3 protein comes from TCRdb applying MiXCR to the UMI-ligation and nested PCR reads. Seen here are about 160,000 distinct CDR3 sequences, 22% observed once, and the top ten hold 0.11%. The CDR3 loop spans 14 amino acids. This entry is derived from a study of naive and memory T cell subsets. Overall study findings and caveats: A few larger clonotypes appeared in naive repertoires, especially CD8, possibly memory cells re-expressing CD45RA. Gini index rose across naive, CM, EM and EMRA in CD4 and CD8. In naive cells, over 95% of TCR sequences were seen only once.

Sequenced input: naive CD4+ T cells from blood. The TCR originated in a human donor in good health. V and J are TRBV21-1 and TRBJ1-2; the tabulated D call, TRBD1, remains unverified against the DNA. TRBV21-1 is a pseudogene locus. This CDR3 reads CASSKAPGRYGYTF. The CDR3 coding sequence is TGTGCCAGCAGCAAAGCCCCAGGGCGCTATGGCTACACCTTC.